A single sample is the source of the 31 T cell receptor beta chains below, sequenced in a study of CXCR3-negative and CXCR3-positive naive CD8 T cells (dated by TCRdb to about 2019). This sample was sequenced with a NextSeq 550. The Human TCR Profiling Kit (MiLaboratory) was used to make UMI-labeled 5' RACE TRB cDNA libraries. After the reads were reprocessed by TCRdb, one entry was made per CDR3 protein sequence, with no DNA. The sample's table covers about 110,000 distinct CDR3 sequences. Jointly, the top ten make up more than 0.3% of the sample. The antigens for these receptors are not known. Study-level results and caveats: TRB CDR3s from CXCR3-positive naive cells showed higher hydrophobicity (lower Kidera factor 4), lower energy, and higher strength and volume indices than CXCR3-negative naive cells.

Sequencing was carried out using naive CXCR3+ CD8+ T cells from blood. The cell subset or site tag for this specimen amounts to: CD45RO-CCR7+CD27+CD95- naive CD8+ T cells expressing CXCR3 (TNR3+). All receptors come from a human donor in good health. Some clones in this sample may be carry-over from other donors' samples.

The rearrangement links TRBV6-2 or TRBV6-3 to TRBJ1-1; TCRdb's D gene call, TRBD1, goes unchecked for lack of DNA. The CDR3 is made up of 18 amino acids. The germline V gene has CDR1 MNHEY and CDR2 SVGEGT. CDR3 sequence: CASSLLRTGLLIGTEAFF.

V is TRBV9 and J is TRBJ2-3; without DNA, the TCRdb call of TRBD1 cannot be checked. This CDR3 is 16 amino acids long. Germline-derived CDR1 and CDR2 are SGDLS and YYNGEE. This chain's CDR3 is CASSAGTGGLTDTQYF.

This rearrangement joins TRBV5-1 to TRBJ2-7; TCRdb proposes TRBD1, but this gene call is untestable without DNA. CDR3 length equals 15 residues. Germline V lookup: CDR1 SGHRS, CDR2 YFSETQ. The CDR3 here is CASSAEMTGVYEQYF.

The gene calls are TRBV15 and TRBJ2-2. This CDR3 contains 17 residues. Germline V CDR1 and CDR2: LNHNV, YYDKDF (reference sequence). The CDR3 region is CATSRDSLTANTGELFF.

The rearrangement joins TRBV7-2 to TRBJ1-2; TCRdb selects TRBD1, and the lack of DNA leaves this call unchecked. This CDR3 region has 15 residues. Germline V gene lookup returns CDR1 SGHTA and CDR2 FQGNSA. CDR3 protein: CASSFSGTGGNGYTF. Complete variable domain (other parts from reference TRBV7-2 and TRBJ1-2): GAGVSQSPSNKVTEKGKDVELRCDPISGHTALYWYRQSLGQGLEFLIYFQGNSAPDKSGLPSDRFSAERTGGSVSTLTIQRTQQEDSAVYLCASSFSGTGGNGYTFGSGTRLTVV.

J is TRBJ2-7 and V is TRBV9; TCRdb gives TRBD2 as the D gene, but with no DNA this cannot be confirmed. Germline V CDR1 and CDR2: SGDLS, YYNGEE. This CDR3 has 12 amino acids. The CDR3 reads CTSSGLADEQYF.

J is TRBJ2-7 and V is TRBV7-9. CDR3 length: 12 amino acids. Germline V gene lookup returns CDR1 SEHNR and CDR2 FQNEAQ (reference sequence). CDR3 sequence: CASSFVPYEQYF. The whole variable domain, remainder taken from reference TRBV7-9 and TRBJ2-7, is DTGVSQNPRHKITKRGQNVTFRCDPISEHNRLYWYRQTLGQGPEFLTYFQNEAQLEKSRLLSDRFSAERPKGSFSTLEIQRTEQGDSAMYLCASSFVPYEQYFGPGTRLTVT.

The rearrangement links TRBV9 to TRBJ2-7; TCRdb lists TRBD2, though no DNA is available to test this call. The CDR3 covers 13 residues. CDR1 SGDLS and CDR2 YYNGEE come from the germline V gene. The CDR3: CASSRREIDEQYF.

V is TRBV28 and J is TRBJ2-7; TCRdb reports TRBD2, a call that lacks DNA to check it against. From germline, CDR1 is MDHEN and CDR2 SYDVKM. The CDR3 extends over 15 amino acids. CDR3 amino acids: CASSLSANSDYEQYF.

The chain employs TRBV13 and TRBJ1-3. This CDR3 is 15 amino acids long. Germline assignment: CDR1 PRHDT and CDR2 FYEKMQ (reference sequence). The CDR3 region is CASSSSGAAGNTIYF.

The chain employs TRBV12-3 or TRBV12-4 and TRBJ2-5; TCRdb's D gene call, TRBD1, goes unchecked for lack of DNA. This CDR3 comprises 16 residues. CDR3 region: CASSFPPREPQETQYF.

The chain joins TRBV25-1 to TRBJ1-1; with no DNA, the TCRdb D assignment of TRBD1 cannot be verified. The CDR3 length is 15 residues. Germline CDR1 is MGHDK and CDR2 is SYGVNS. CDR3 sequence: CASSLGQGVNTEAFF.

This sequence joins TRBV29-1 and TRBJ2-7; no DNA is available, so the TRBD2 call from TCRdb remains unchecked. The CDR3 length is 15 residues. Germline-derived CDR1 and CDR2 are SQVTM and ANQGSEA. CDR3: CSVENISRETGEQYF.

The chain joins TRBV7-9 to TRBJ1-1. Germline CDR1 SEHNR, CDR2 FQNEAQ (reference sequence). This CDR3 is 13 amino acids long. The CDR3 spells CASSLRQTNEAFF.

The chain uses TRBV20-1 and TRBJ2-1. Germline loops: CDR1 DFQATT, CDR2 SNEGSKA (reference sequence). The CDR3 runs to 12 residues. This CDR3 is CSASEAYNEQFF.

The rearrangement joins TRBV11-2 to TRBJ1-2. CDR3 length: 13 amino acids. The germline CDR1 and CDR2 sequences are SGHAT and FQNNGV. CDR3: CASSPDLDYGYTF. The full variable domain, its missing parts supplied by reference TRBV11-2 and TRBJ1-2, is EAGVAQSPRYKIIEKRQSVAFWCNPISGHATLYWYQQILGQGPKLLIQFQNNGVVDDSQLPKDRFSAERLKGVDSTLKIQPAKLEDSAVYLCASSPDLDYGYTFGSGTRLTVV.

The chain carries TRBV20-1 and TRBJ2-2. The CDR3 totals 12 residues. Per the germline V gene, CDR1 is DFQATT and CDR2 is SNEGSKA (reference sequence). This chain's CDR3 is CSALRTSGELFF.

The chain combines TRBV5-1 with TRBJ1-1; the D call of TRBD1 rests on TCRdb alone, since no DNA is present to check it. The CDR3 is 17 residues long. CDR1 and CDR2 (germline): SGHRS, YFSETQ. CDR3 loop: CASSLDPQGSLNTEAFF.

The CDR3 here is CASATWDPAATNEKLFF. This chain uses TRBV5-1 with TRBJ1-4; TCRdb indicates TRBD1, and absent DNA this call remains unverified. The CDR3 is 17 residues long. CDR1 SGHRS and CDR2 YFSETQ come from the germline V gene.

This chain uses TRBV2 with TRBJ2-1; TCRdb picks TRBD1, but there is no DNA to check that call. CDR3 length: 15 residues. Germline assignment: CDR1 SNHLY and CDR2 FYNNEI. The CDR3 spells CASSERDRGYNEQFF.

This rearrangement joins TRBV28 to TRBJ2-1; TCRdb reports TRBD2, a call that lacks DNA to check it against. The CDR3 loop spans 17 amino acids. The germline gives CDR1 MDHEN, CDR2 SYDVKM. CDR3 in amino acids: CASSSGLAEGSYNEQFF.

This chain joins TRBV6-5 and TRBJ2-1; without DNA, the TCRdb call of TRBD2 cannot be checked. The germline V gene has CDR1 MNHEY and CDR2 SVGAGI. The CDR3 extends over 14 amino acids. CDR3 region: CASSFSGIENEQFF.

CDR3 region: CASTGSQGPAPINEKLFF. This rearrangement joins TRBV6-1 to TRBJ1-4; TCRdb's D call, TRBD1, is unchecked because there is no DNA. This CDR3 has 18 amino acids. The germline V gene has CDR1 MNHNS and CDR2 SASEGT.

J is TRBJ2-2 and V is TRBV7-2; TCRdb calls TRBD1, which cannot be checked without DNA. The germline gives CDR1 SGHTA, CDR2 FQGNSA. The CDR3 contains 18 residues. CDR3 sequence reads: CASSHPVDSHTNSGELFF.

The chain links TRBV28 to TRBJ2-5; the TCRdb D gene call, TRBD1, has no DNA to confirm it. The CDR3 sequence is 13 residues long. Germline V gene data show CDR1 as MDHEN and CDR2 as SYDVKM. The CDR3: CASSLPGEETQYF. Filled out from reference TRBV28 and TRBJ2-5, the complete variable domain reads DVKVTQSSRYLVKRTGEKVFLECVQDMDHENMFWYRQDPGLGLRLIYFSYDVKMKEKGDIPEGYSVSREKKERFSLILESASTNQTSMYLCASSLPGEETQYFGPGTRLLVL.

The chain recombines TRBV12-3 or TRBV12-4 with TRBJ1-5. The CDR3 consists of 14 residues. The CDR3 loop reads CASSYDNIDQPQHF.

The gene calls are TRBV6-2 or TRBV6-3 and TRBJ2-1; TCRdb's assignment of TRBD2 cannot be checked, as there is no DNA. This CDR3 is built from 14 residues. Germline V gene lookup returns CDR1 MNHEY and CDR2 SVGEGT. The CDR3 sequence: CASSTSGRYNEQFF.

J is TRBJ2-7 and V is TRBV29-1; the D call from TCRdb, TRBD1, cannot be confirmed without DNA. The germline V gene has CDR1 SQVTM and CDR2 ANQGSEA. This CDR3 contains 16 residues. CDR3 amino acids: CSVQRVKRDRPGEQYF.

The chain carries TRBV9 and TRBJ2-1; TCRdb designates TRBD2, a call that cannot be tested without DNA. Germline CDR1 is SGDLS and CDR2 is YYNGEE. This CDR3 contains 14 residues. The CDR3 sequence: CASSEAGGWNEQFF.

The chain joins TRBV7-2 to TRBJ2-5; TCRdb names TRBD1, which stays unverified in the absence of DNA. CDR1 and CDR2 (germline): SGHTA, FQGNSA. This CDR3 is 16 amino acids long. The CDR3 sequence: CASSPSGTEPEETQYF.

The J gene is TRBJ2-7, the V gene TRBV20-1. The length of the CDR3 is 14 residues. Germline V CDR1 and CDR2: DFQATT, SNEGSKA (reference sequence). CDR3 loop: CSARAWGSSYEQYF.